The 17 T cell receptor beta chains below all came from one sample that was sequenced in a study of technical replicates of blood from a few donors. Sequencing used immunoSEQ multiplex PCR; TCRdb keeps in-frame clones, though not all of them. The profile shows 50,000 to 80,000 clones, approximately 86% of them singletons. What was sequenced was PBMCs. The receptors were sampled from a human donor in good health. Some clones in this sample may be carry-over from other donors' samples.

The chain couples TRBV7-9 to TRBJ1-2; the D is unclear. The V end was cut by 5 bases, the J end by 6 bases, with 13 bases between. CDR1 is SEHNR and CDR2 is FQNEAQ in the germline V gene (reference sequence). The CDR3 covers 13 residues. The CDR3 reads CASSPNPADGYTF. The CDR3 DNA follows: TGTGCCAGCAGCCCCAACCCGGCGGATGGCTACACCTTC.

There are a few counts of this clone. The rearrangement uses TRBV15 and TRBJ1-5; D gene uncertain. Between the trimmed V and J ends, which lost 0 bases and 12 bases, there was a span of 15 bases. Germline V lookup: CDR1 LNHNV, CDR2 YYDKDF (reference sequence). This CDR3 is 14 amino acids long. In DNA form, the CDR3 reads TGTGCCACCAGCAGAGAACCCTTTGGACTGCACCAGCATTTT. Protein: CATSREPFGLHQHF.

The chain couples TRBV7-2 to TRBJ2-7; 10 nucleotides match TRBD2. Germline assignment: CDR1 SGHTA and CDR2 FQGNSA. With 2 bases clipped from V and 2 bases from J, the junction kept 3 bases outside the gene matches. The CDR3 loop spans 15 amino acids. The CDR3 loop reads CASSLRAGGTYEQYF. The CDR3 coding sequence is TGTGCCAGCAGCTTAAGAGCGGGGGGGACCTACGAGCAGTACTTC.

The chain recombines TRBV11-2 with TRBJ2-3; D might be TRBD2 (5 bases). The CDR3 totals 14 residues. V lost 2 bases to trimming and J lost 3 bases, with 9 bases between them. The germline CDR1 and CDR2 sequences are SGHAT and FQNNGV. CDR3 DNA: TGTGCCAGCAGCTTAAGACTAACAACAGATACGCAGTATTTT. The encoded protein is CASSLRLTTDTQYF.

V is TRBV6-5 and J is TRBJ1-6, with D unclear. Trimming took off 7 bases at V and 6 bases at J, with 13 bases between the two ends. This CDR3 has 14 residues. The germline gives CDR1 MNHEY, CDR2 SVGAGI. This chain's CDR3 is CASTEVGSNSPLHF. Here the CDR3 DNA reads TGTGCCAGCACCGAGGTTGGTTCTAATTCACCCCTCCACTTT.

The chain's CDR3 is CAIRTGAAEQYF. The CDR3 DNA reads TGTGCCATCAGAACAGGGGCCGCCGAGCAGTACTTC. The genes are TRBV10-3 and TRBJ2-7; 7 nucleotides line up with TRBD1. This CDR3 has 12 residues. Trimming took 6 bases from V and 6 from J; bases not matched to a gene: 5. Germline CDR1 and CDR2: ENHRY and SYGVKD.

The V call is TRBV30, the J call TRBJ2-7; no definite D call. CDR1 and CDR2 from the germline V gene are GTSNPN and SVGIG (reference sequence). This CDR3 spans 13 amino acids. V lost 2 bases, J lost 3 bases, and 11 bases lay in between. The CDR3 nucleotides are TGTGCCTGGAGTCCCCGGGTCCGCTACGAGCAGTACTTC. The encoded protein is CAWSPRVRYEQYF.

The sample holds many counts of this clone. The J gene is TRBJ2-5, the V gene TRBV19; D not resolved. The CDR3 sequence is 15 residues long. In germline, CDR1 is LNHDA, CDR2 SQIVND (reference sequence). With 0 bases removed from V and 5 bases from J, the gap between germline ends came to 13 bases. CDR3 sequence reads: CASSIDTNRRETQYF. DNA of the CDR3: TGTGCCAGTAGTATAGATACCAATCGTCGGGAGACCCAGTACTTC.

V gene TRBV7-8 combines with J gene TRBJ1-2, with 10 positions matching TRBD1. The V gene end was trimmed by 5 bases and the J gene end by 6 bases; junction bases not matched to a gene: 12. The germline V gene encodes CDR1 SGHVS and CDR2 FQNEAQ. This CDR3 has 16 amino acids. The DNA for the CDR3 is TGTGCCAGCAGCAGACGGGACAGGGGTTCGGAGAATGGCTACACCTTC. Amino acids: CASSRRDRGSENGYTF.

The V gene is TRBV5-4, the J gene TRBJ2-2; TRBD2 might be the D (6 bases). The CDR3 has 13 residues. From germline, CDR1 is SGHNT and CDR2 YYREEE (reference sequence). V was cut by 7 bases and J by 7 bases, with 14 bases left in between. CDR3 protein: CASGPPGVGELFF. As DNA, the CDR3 is TGTGCCAGCGGGCCTCCGGGGGTCGGGGAGCTGTTTTTT.

J is TRBJ1-5 and V is TRBV5-5; D remains ambiguous. The germline V gene has CDR1 SGHKS and CDR2 YYEKEE (reference sequence). Trimming stripped 7 bases from V and 6 bases from J, with 11 bases between. This CDR3 has 12 residues. DNA of the CDR3: TGTGCCAGCCCGTTCGTTTGTCAGCCCCAGCATTTT. Translating it yields CASPFVCQPQHF.

In this sample, this clone turned up a few times. The genes are TRBV25-1 and TRBJ2-5, with 7 bases identical to TRBD2. Germline trimming cut 0 bases from V and 5 bases from J; bases unmatched to any gene: 3. This CDR3 contains 14 residues. In germline, CDR1 is MGHDK, CDR2 SYGVNS. The chain's CDR3 is CASSEYAGVETQYF. CDR3 nucleotides: TGTGCCAGCAGTGAATATGCGGGAGTGGAGACCCAGTACTTC.

This clone has only a few counts. V is TRBV9 and J is TRBJ1-2, with a possible D match to TRBD1 (6 bases). CDR3 length equals 14 residues. The ends were cut back, 0 bases at V and 0 bases at J, with 6 bases in the middle. Germline V gene data show CDR1 as SGDLS and CDR2 as YYNGEE. The CDR3, as DNA: TGTGCCAGCAGCGTAGGGACAGCTAACTATGGCTACACCTTC. Translating it yields CASSVGTANYGYTF.

The chain links TRBV5-1 to TRBJ2-7; tentative D call: TRBD2 (6 bases). Between the trimmed V and J ends, which lost 2 bases and 4 bases, there was a span of 13 bases. The CDR3 totals 14 residues. Germline values: CDR1 SGHRS, CDR2 YFSETQ. The CDR3, as DNA: TGCGCCAGCAGCTTCGGTCTAGCGAAATACGAGCAGTACTTC. Its translation is CASSFGLAKYEQYF.

This clone appeared once. This sequence joins TRBV5-4 and TRBJ2-7; TRBD2 might be the D (5 bases). V lost 0 bases and J lost 2, with 9 bases in between. CDR1 and CDR2 (germline): SGHNT, YYREEE (reference sequence). This CDR3 is 14 amino acids long. The CDR3 spells CASSLAASPYEQYF. In DNA, the CDR3 is TGTGCCAGCAGCTTGGCTGCTAGCCCCTACGAGCAGTACTTC.

J is TRBJ2-5 and V is TRBV5-4; 13 nucleotides match TRBD2. Germline CDR1 SGHNT, CDR2 YYREEE (reference sequence). Trimming took 4 bases from V and 4 from J; bases not matched to a gene: 7. The CDR3 covers 16 residues. As DNA, the CDR3 is TGTGCCAGCAGCCGACTGGGACTAGCGGGAATAGAGACCCAGTACTTC. Its protein is CASSRLGLAGIETQYF.

This chain joins TRBV5-1 and TRBJ2-7; D may be TRBD2 (6 bases). CDR3 length equals 15 residues. Germline V lookup: CDR1 SGHRS, CDR2 YFSETQ. The germline V and J ends were trimmed by 0 bases and 3 bases, with 13 bases remaining between them. The CDR3 DNA is TGCGCCAGCAGCTTGGAAGGGACTCCCGTCTACGAGCAGTACTTC. Translation gives CASSLEGTPVYEQYF. Complete variable domain (other parts from reference TRBV5-1 and TRBJ2-7): KAGVTQTPRYLIKTRGQQVTLSCSPISGHRSVSWYQQTPGQGLQFLFEYFSETQRNKGNFPGRFSGRQFSNSRSEMNVSTLELGDSALYLCASSLEGTPVYEQYFGPGTRLTVT.